What follows describes a single TCR beta chain. The record originates from a study of T-cell reconstitution after alpha-beta-depleted transplantation in children. Preparing the TCRbeta library involved the use of unique molecular identifiers. In TCRdb, the PCR reads were re-called with MiXCR into one record per CDR3 protein. Seen here are 350,000 to 450,000 distinct CDR3 sequences, roughly 13% observed once, and the top ten hold roughly 4.3%. The CDR3 sequence is 13 residues long. Trimming pared 3 bases from V and 5 bases from J, leaving 8 bases between. Germline values: CDR1 SEHNR, CDR2 FQNEAQ (reference sequence).

This receptor was obtained from a human donor who donated a stem cell graft to a child with Fanconi anemia. This chain joins TRBV7-9 and TRBJ2-1; D gene ambiguous. The source was PBMCs, collected from the stem cell graft. DNA of the CDR3: TGTGCCAGCAGCTTCATTAACCACAATGAGCAGTTCTTC. Translating it yields CASSFINHNEQFF.